A single sample is the source of the 16 T cell receptor beta chains below, sequenced in a study of CD8+CD57+ T cells in acquired aplastic anemia. Patients picked for sequencing had shown CD8+CD57+ cell expansion detected by flow cytometry. TCR beta VDJ combinations and CDR3 sequences were profiled from genomic DNA. TCRdb independently ran MiXCR on the reads; one entry per CDR3 protein. This table holds approximately 470,000 distinct CDR3 sequences, approximately 33% found once. Sequenced input: sorted CD4+, CD8+, or CD8+CD57+ T cells (not recorded which) from PBMCs. These receptors all stem from a human donor with aplastic anemia.

The chain employs TRBV20-1 and TRBJ2-3; tentative D call: TRBD2 (5 bases). The V end was cut by 7 bases, the J end by 0 bases, with 8 bases between. This CDR3 contains 12 residues. Germline V gene lookup returns CDR1 DFQATT and CDR2 SNEGSKA (reference sequence). The CDR3 is CSDRGSTDTQYF. The CDR3 DNA reads as TGCAGTGATCGCGGGAGCACAGATACGCAGTATTTT.

This clonotype was seen more than once but under ten times. CDR3 sequence (DNA): TGTGCCAGCTCACCACCAGGGGGTAGCAATCAGCCCCAGCATTTT. Translation: CASSPPGGSNQPQHF. This rearrangement joins TRBV18 to TRBJ1-5, with D tentatively TRBD1 (6 bases). The germline V gene has CDR1 KGHSH and CDR2 LQKENI. The CDR3 contains 15 residues. Trimming removed 0 bases at V and 0 bases at J, with 6 bases between.

At least ten counts were recorded for this clonotype. The chain carries TRBV11-1 and TRBJ2-5; D ambiguous. The germline V and J ends were trimmed by 5 bases and 5 bases, with 18 bases remaining between them. The CDR3 covers 15 residues. Germline V gene sequence: CDR1 SGHAT, CDR2 FQDESV (reference sequence). This CDR3 is CASSVRSEVWETQYF. CDR3 bases: TGTGCCAGCAGCGTCAGGTCAGAGGTGTGGGAGACCCAGTACTTC. The full variable domain, completed using reference TRBV11-1 and TRBJ2-5, is EAEVAQSPRYKITEKSQAVAFWCDPISGHATLYWYRQILGQGPELLVQFQDESVVDDSQLPKDRFSAERLKGVDSTLKIQPAELGDSAMYLCASSVRSEVWETQYFGPGTRLLVL.

The CDR3 region has the DNA TGCAGTGCTAGAGGCGAACAGGGGAGGGATCATCGCGAGCAGTACTTC. Residues: CSARGEQGRDHREQYF. V usage is TRBV20-1 and J usage is TRBJ2-7; perhaps D is TRBD1 or TRBD2 (7 bases each). Per the germline V gene, CDR1 is DFQATT and CDR2 is SNEGSKA (reference sequence). V lost 1 base to trimming and J lost 6 bases, with 22 bases between them. This CDR3 is 16 amino acids long.

CDR3 nucleotides: TGTGCCAGCAGCTTAACCCTCGCTAGTCGGTACTACAATGAGCAGTTCTTC. This sequence encodes CASSLTLASRYYNEQFF. J is TRBJ2-1 and V is TRBV7-3; D remains ambiguous. CDR3 length equals 17 residues. The V and J ends lost 0 bases and 3 bases respectively, with 15 bases between them. The germline CDR1 and CDR2 sequences are SGHTA and FQGTGA.

J is TRBJ2-5 and V is TRBV7-2, with 8 bases that match TRBD1. Trimming cost V 3 bases and J 5 bases; bases outside gene matches: 8. Germline-derived CDR1 and CDR2 are SGHTA and FQGNSA. This CDR3 has 15 residues. DNA for the CDR3: TGTGCCAGCAGCTTCCAACAGGGGGATTGGGAGACCCAGTACTTC. It codes for CASSFQQGDWETQYF.

This rearrangement joins TRBV19 to TRBJ1-6; D might be TRBD1 (5 bases). Trimming stripped 9 bases from V and 5 bases from J, with 17 bases between. Germline lookup yields CDR1 LNHDA and CDR2 SQIVND (reference sequence). The CDR3 length is 15 residues. The DNA of the CDR3 is TGTGCCAGCCAGACCTCCGGGGGACATAATTCACCCCTCCACTTT. Protein product: CASQTSGGHNSPLHF.

This clonotype was seen at least ten times. The chain combines TRBV30 with TRBJ2-7; D unresolved. V dropped 6 bases and J dropped 3 bases, with 12 bases sitting between them. Germline lookup yields CDR1 GTSNPN and CDR2 SVGIG (reference sequence). CDR3 length equals 12 residues. CDR3 amino acids: CACNLADYEQYF. DNA of the CDR3: TGTGCCTGCAACTTAGCTGACTACGAGCAGTACTTC.

The DNA of the CDR3 is TGTGCCAGCAGCCAAGGCAGGGGACACTACGAGCAGTACTTC. Protein: CASSQGRGHYEQYF. This sequence joins TRBV5-8 and TRBJ2-7; TRBD1 is a possible D gene (6 bases). Germline V gives CDR1 SGHTS, CDR2 YDEGEE. The CDR3 is 14 residues long. V lost 4 bases and J lost 3, with 14 bases in between.

This clonotype appeared many times. V is TRBV29-1 and J is TRBJ1-4; no clear D gene. Germline assignment: CDR1 SQVTM and CDR2 ANQGSEA. CDR3 size: 11 residues. Trimming cost V 4 bases and J 6 bases, with 6 bases left between them. The CDR3 bases are TGCAGCGTTGTGAGGGATGAAAAACTGTTTTTT. Amino acid sequence: CSVVRDEKLFF.

This clonotype was counted between two and nine times. The gene calls are TRBV20-1 and TRBJ2-5; D remains unclear. This CDR3 region has 13 residues. The germline V gene has CDR1 DFQATT and CDR2 SNEGSKA (reference sequence). V lost 1 base to trimming and J lost 5 bases, with 11 bases between them. The DNA for the CDR3 is TGCAGTGCTAGAGTTGAGTCCAGGGAGACCCAGTACTTC. Translated: CSARVESRETQYF.

This clonotype showed up many times. The CDR3 coding sequence is TGTGCCAGCAGCGTCGACAGGTACACAGATACGCAGTATTTT. It translates to CASSVDRYTDTQYF. This chain links TRBV9 with TRBJ2-3; a weak D match, TRBD1 (6 bases). Trimming removed 2 bases from V and 2 bases from J, with 9 bases in between. The germline gives CDR1 SGDLS, CDR2 YYNGEE. The CDR3 contains 14 residues.

The J gene is TRBJ2-7, the V gene TRBV9; no clear D gene. V lost 0 bases and J 2 bases, leaving 9 bases between the germline ends. Germline V gives CDR1 SGDLS, CDR2 YYNGEE. The CDR3 spans 14 residues. The CDR3 sequence is CASSVAGLPYEQYF. In DNA form, the CDR3 reads TGTGCCAGCAGCGTAGCGGGCCTTCCCTACGAGCAGTACTTC.

The table lists this clonotype with a count of one. This rearrangement joins TRBV7-2 to TRBJ1-2; perhaps TRBD1 as D (5 bases). V lost 6 bases to trimming and J lost 0 bases, with 14 bases between them. Germline V CDR1 and CDR2: SGHTA, FQGNSA. This CDR3 contains 15 residues. The CDR3, as DNA: TGTGCCAGCAGACTAAAGGCACAGGCTAACTATGGCTACACCTTC. Its translation is CASRLKAQANYGYTF. Complete variable domain (other parts from reference TRBV7-2 and TRBJ1-2): GAGVSQSPSNKVTEKGKDVELRCDPISGHTALYWYRQSLGQGLEFLIYFQGNSAPDKSGLPSDRFSAERTGGSVSTLTIQRTQQEDSAVYLCASRLKAQANYGYTFGSGTRLTVV.

This clonotype was observed a handful of times. At one boundary the junction diverges from the germline segment, which might be a read error. This chain uses TRBV29-1 with TRBJ2-7, with a tentative D call TRBD1 (5 bases). CDR1 SQVTM and CDR2 ANQGSEA come from the germline V gene. The CDR3 has 11 residues. CDR3 region: CSDGHLYGQYF. In DNA, the CDR3 is TGCAGCGATGGACACCTCTACGGGCAGTACTTC.

The J gene is TRBJ2-2, the V gene TRBV19, with a weak D call TRBD2 (5 bases). The CDR3 consists of 16 residues. CDR1 is LNHDA and CDR2 is SQIVND in the germline V gene (reference sequence). Trimming took 3 bases from V and 1 from J, leaving 12 bases between them. CDR3 nucleotides: TGTGCCAGTAGTATTTTGCAGCGGATGAACACCGGGGAGCTGTTTTTT. This codes for CASSILQRMNTGELFF.